The source of this TCR beta chain is a study of human T cells and chemical hapten exposure. A single record per CDR3 protein comes from TCRdb applying MiXCR to the RACE reads. This table has about 89,000 distinct CDR3 sequences, roughly a tenth appearing once. This clonotype was recorded at least ten times. The time point is: pre-sensitization, week 0. This sample's treatment: therapeutic diphenylcyclopropenone sensitization with weekly scalp DPC. The V and J ends lost 3 bases and 7 bases respectively, with 19 bases between them. This CDR3 has 16 amino acids. Germline V gene lookup returns CDR1 SGHDN and CDR2 FVKESK.

The source is an older woman with alopecia areata. Some clones in this sample may be carry-over from other donors' samples. V gene TRBV14 combines with J gene TRBJ1-3; D remains unclear. The sequencing here drew on whole blood, taken in connection with sensitization to the hapten diphenylcyclopropenone (DPC). CDR3 protein: CASSQSAQLLLNTIYF. In DNA, the CDR3 is TGTGCCAGCAGCCAGAGCGCACAGTTGTTGCTGAACACCATATATTTT. The complete variable domain, with remaining parts taken from reference TRBV14 and TRBJ1-3, reads EAGVTQFPSHSVIEKGQTVTLRCDPISGHDNLYWYRRVMGKEIKFLLHFVKESKQDESGMPNNRFLAERTGGTYSTLKVQPAELEDSGVYFCASSQSAQLLLNTIYFGEGSWLTVV.